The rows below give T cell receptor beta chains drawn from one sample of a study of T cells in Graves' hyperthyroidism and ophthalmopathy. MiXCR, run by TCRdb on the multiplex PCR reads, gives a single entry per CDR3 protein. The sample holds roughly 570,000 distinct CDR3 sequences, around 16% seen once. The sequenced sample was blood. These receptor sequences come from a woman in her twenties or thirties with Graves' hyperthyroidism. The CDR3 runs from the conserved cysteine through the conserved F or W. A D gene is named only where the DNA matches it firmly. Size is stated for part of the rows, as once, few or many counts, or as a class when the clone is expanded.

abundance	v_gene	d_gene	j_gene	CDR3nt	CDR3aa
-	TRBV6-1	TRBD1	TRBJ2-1	TGTGCCAGCAGAACAGGGGGCGCCGGGTTCAATGAGCAGTTCTTC	CASRTGGAGFNEQFF
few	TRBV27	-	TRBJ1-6	TGTGCCAGCAGTTTAGCGGGAACACCTAATTCACCCCTCCACTTT	CASSLAGTPNSPLHF
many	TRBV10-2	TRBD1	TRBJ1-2	TGCGCCAGCAGTGAGTCGGACAGGAGTAACTATGGCTACACCTTC	CASSESDRSNYGYTF
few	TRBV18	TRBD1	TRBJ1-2	TGTGCCAGCTCACCCGGGACAGGGGCGTTTCTTGGCTACACCTTC	CASSPGTGAFLGYTF
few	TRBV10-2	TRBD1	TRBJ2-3	TGCGCCAGCAGTGTGGACAGGGTTATCGCAGATACGCAGTATTTT	CASSVDRVIADTQYF
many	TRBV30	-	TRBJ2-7	TGTGCCTGGAGTGCTTCAGGCTACGAGCAGTACTTC	CAWSASGYEQYF
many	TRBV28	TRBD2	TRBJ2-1	TGTGCCAGCAGTTTGATAGCGGGAGGGAGTGATGAGCAGTTCTTC	CASSLIAGGSDEQFF
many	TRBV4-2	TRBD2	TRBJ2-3	TGTGCCAGCAGTTTCGGGACTAGCGGTTCTAGCACAGATACGCAGTATTTT	CASSFGTSGSSTDTQYF
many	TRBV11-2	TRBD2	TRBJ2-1	TGTGCCAGCAGCCAAGGACTAGCGGGAGGGCCGGAGTTCTTC	CASSQGLAGGPEFF
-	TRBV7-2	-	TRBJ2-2	TGTGCCAGCAGCTTCTCCCCGAACACCGGGGAGCTGTTTTTT	CASSFSPNTGELFF
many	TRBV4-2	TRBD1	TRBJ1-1	TGTGCCAGCAGCCAAGATTTGGGGACAGGCCTCACTGAAGCTTTCTTT	CASSQDLGTGLTEAFF
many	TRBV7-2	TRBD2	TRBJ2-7	TGTGCCAGCAGCTTAGAGCTAGCGGGAGCGCACTCCTACGAGCAGTACTTC	CASSLELAGAHSYEQYF
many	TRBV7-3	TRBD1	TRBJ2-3	TGTGCCAGCAGCCTCCACGGGGGGACAGGGGCAGGGAGCACAGATACGCAGTATTTT	CASSLHGGTGAGSTDTQYF
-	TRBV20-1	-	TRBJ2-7	TGCAGTGCTACTACTTTGCTCGACTACGAGCAGTACTTC	CSATTLLDYEQYF
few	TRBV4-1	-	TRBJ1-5	TGCGCCAGCAGCCAACCAGGGAATCAGCCCCAGCATTTT	CASSQPGNQPQHF
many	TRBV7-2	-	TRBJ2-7	TGTGCCAGCAGCACGCAGGGAGGCTACGAGCAGTACTTC	CASSTQGGYEQYF
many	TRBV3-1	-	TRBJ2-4	TGTGCCAGCAGCCCCTTCACCCCGGGGAGCGCCAAAAACATTCAGTACTTC	CASSPFTPGSAKNIQYF
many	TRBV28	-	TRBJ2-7	TGTGCCAGCAGTTTATATGGGGAAACCTACGAGCAGTACTTC	CASSLYGETYEQYF
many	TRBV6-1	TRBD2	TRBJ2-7	TGTGCCATCCAGACTAGCGGGAGCTACGAGCAGTACTTC	CAIQTSGSYEQYF
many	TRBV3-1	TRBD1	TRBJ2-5	TGTGCCAGCAGCCAGCCGACAGGGGTGTATGAGACCCAGTACTTC	CASSQPTGVYETQYF
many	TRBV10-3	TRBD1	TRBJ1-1	TGTGCCATCAGTGAAACAGGGGAAGCCACTGAAGCTTTCTTT	CAISETGEATEAFF
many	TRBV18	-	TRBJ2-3	TGTGCCAGCTCACCATCCTTACAGGCAGATACGCAGTATTTT	CASSPSLQADTQYF
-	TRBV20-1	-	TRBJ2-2	TGCAGTGCTAGCCTCGGTGGCTTCCCGGGAACCGGGGAGCTGTTTTTT	CSASLGGFPGTGELFF
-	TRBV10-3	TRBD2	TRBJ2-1	TGTGCCATCAGTAAGGGACTAGCGGGTTCCTACAATGAGCAGTTCTTC	CAISKGLAGSYNEQFF